Shown below are 5 T cell receptor beta chains from a single sample sequenced in a study of human T cells and chemical hapten exposure. Unfractionated whole blood yielded the extracted total RNA. TCRdb called the 5' RACE reads again in MiXCR, with one record for every CDR3 protein. This sample yields about 110,000 distinct CDR3 sequences, of which 15% to 20% are seen a single time; about 3% belongs to the top ten. Every receptor here comes from a human donor in good health.

The chain combines TRBV20-1 with TRBJ1-2; 8 positions match TRBD1. This CDR3 has 15 amino acids. Germline trimming cut 3 bases from V and 2 bases from J; bases unmatched to any gene: 8. Germline-derived CDR1 and CDR2 are DFQATT and SNEGSKA (reference sequence). DNA of the CDR3: TGCAGTGCTAGTAGGGGCAGGGGGCGGAACTATGGCTACACCTTC. Translation: CSASRGRGRNYGYTF.

This clonotype turned up a few times. This chain connects TRBV4-1 to TRBJ2-3; D may correspond to TRBD1 or TRBD2 (6 bases each). Germline CDR1 MGHRA, CDR2 YSYEKL. CDR3 size: 18 residues. The V end lost 1 base, the J end lost 0 bases, and 17 bases lay between the germline ends. The CDR3 reads CASSQGGAGGISTDTQYF. The CDR3, as DNA: TGCGCCAGCAGCCAAGGGGGGGCCGGGGGAATTAGCACAGATACGCAGTATTTT.

This clonotype was seen only a few times. V gene TRBV5-1 combines with J gene TRBJ2-7; D may be TRBD1 (5 bases). The CDR3 contains 12 residues. Germline V CDR1 and CDR2: SGHRS, YFSETQ. Trimming removed 4 bases from V and 6 bases from J, with 11 bases in between. The CDR3 DNA follows: TGCGCCAGCAGCCCAACAGGTTTCGAGCAGTACTTC. Protein product: CASSPTGFEQYF. Complete variable domain (other parts from reference TRBV5-1 and TRBJ2-7): KAGVTQTPRYLIKTRGQQVTLSCSPISGHRSVSWYQQTPGQGLQFLFEYFSETQRNKGNFPGRFSGRQFSNSRSEMNVSTLELGDSALYLCASSPTGFEQYFGPGTRLTVT.

This clonotype was detected only a few times. This chain connects TRBV6-5 to TRBJ1-4, with TRBD1 matching over 9 bases. The CDR3 consists of 14 residues. Unmatched junction bases numbered 4, after V lost 5 bases and J lost 6 bases. Germline-derived CDR1 and CDR2 are MNHEY and SVGAGI. CDR3 bases: TGTGCCAGCAGTCTGACAGGGGGAGATGAAAAACTGTTTTTT. Translating it yields CASSLTGGDEKLFF.

This clonotype was seen more than once but under ten times. CDR3 sequence (DNA): TGTGCCAGCAGCGTTTGGACCAACACTGAAGCTTTCTTT. It translates to CASSVWTNTEAFF. The rearrangement links TRBV9 to TRBJ1-1, with unresolved D. The germline CDR1 and CDR2 sequences are SGDLS and YYNGEE. This CDR3 is built from 13 residues. V was clipped by 2 bases and J by 2 bases, with 7 bases between them.